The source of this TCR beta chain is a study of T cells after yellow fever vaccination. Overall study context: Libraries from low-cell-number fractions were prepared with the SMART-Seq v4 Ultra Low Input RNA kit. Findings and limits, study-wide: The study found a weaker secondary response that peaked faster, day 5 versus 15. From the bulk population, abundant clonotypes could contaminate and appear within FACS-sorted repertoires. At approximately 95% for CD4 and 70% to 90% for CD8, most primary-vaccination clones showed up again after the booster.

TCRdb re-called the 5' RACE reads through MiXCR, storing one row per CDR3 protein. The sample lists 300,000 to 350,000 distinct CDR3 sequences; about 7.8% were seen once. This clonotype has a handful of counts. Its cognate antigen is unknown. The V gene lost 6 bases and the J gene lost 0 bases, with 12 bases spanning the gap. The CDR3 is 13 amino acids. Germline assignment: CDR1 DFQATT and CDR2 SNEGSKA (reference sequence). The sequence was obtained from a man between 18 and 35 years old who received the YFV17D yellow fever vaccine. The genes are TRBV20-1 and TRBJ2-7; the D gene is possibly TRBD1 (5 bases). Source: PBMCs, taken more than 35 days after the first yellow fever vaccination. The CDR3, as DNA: TGCAGTGCGGAAAGGACAAACTCCTACGAGCAGTACTTC. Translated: CSAERTNSYEQYF.